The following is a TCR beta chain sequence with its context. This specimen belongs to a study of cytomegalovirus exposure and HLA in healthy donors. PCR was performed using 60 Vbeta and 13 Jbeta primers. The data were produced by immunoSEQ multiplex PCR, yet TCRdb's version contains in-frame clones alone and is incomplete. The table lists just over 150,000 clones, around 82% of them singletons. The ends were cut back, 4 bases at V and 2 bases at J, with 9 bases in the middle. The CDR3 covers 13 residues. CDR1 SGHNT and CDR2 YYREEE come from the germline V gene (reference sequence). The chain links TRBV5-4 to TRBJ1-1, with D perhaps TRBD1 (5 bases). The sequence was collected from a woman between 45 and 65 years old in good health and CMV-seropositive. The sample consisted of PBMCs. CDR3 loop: CASSQTANTEAFF. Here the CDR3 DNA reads TGTGCCAGCAGCCAGACAGCTAACACTGAAGCTTTCTTT. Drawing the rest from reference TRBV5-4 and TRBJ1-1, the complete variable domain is ETGVTQSPTHLIKTRGQQVTLRCSSQSGHNTVSWYQQALGQGPQFIFQYYREEENGRGNFPPRFSGLQFPNYSSELNVNALELDDSALYLCASSQTANTEAFFGQGTRLTVV.